The entry below describes one T cell receptor beta chain. The data belong to a study of blood T cells in healthy people across ages. For the second PCR, which ran for 7 to 11 cycles, a sample-barcoded 5' primer and a J-beta primer mix were used. MiXCR, applied by TCRdb to the 5' RACE reads, yields one record per CDR3 protein. The sample has about 290,000 distinct CDR3 sequences; roughly 27% are singletons. There are 13 residues in the CDR3. V was pared by 7 bases and J by 4 bases, with 14 bases between. Germline V gene data show CDR1 as SGHRS and CDR2 as YFSETQ. The sequencing input was blood. The V and J genes are TRBV5-1 and TRBJ2-5; no definite D call. The TCR originated in a woman in her 70s in good health. The CDR3 spells CASRPEMAETQYF. The CDR3 nucleotides are TGCGCCAGCCGCCCAGAAATGGCAGAGACCCAGTACTTC. Together with reference TRBV5-1 and TRBJ2-5, the CDR3 gives the full variable domain: KAGVTQTPRYLIKTRGQQVTLSCSPISGHRSVSWYQQTPGQGLQFLFEYFSETQRNKGNFPGRFSGRQFSNSRSEMNVSTLELGDSALYLCASRPEMAETQYFGPGTRLLVL.